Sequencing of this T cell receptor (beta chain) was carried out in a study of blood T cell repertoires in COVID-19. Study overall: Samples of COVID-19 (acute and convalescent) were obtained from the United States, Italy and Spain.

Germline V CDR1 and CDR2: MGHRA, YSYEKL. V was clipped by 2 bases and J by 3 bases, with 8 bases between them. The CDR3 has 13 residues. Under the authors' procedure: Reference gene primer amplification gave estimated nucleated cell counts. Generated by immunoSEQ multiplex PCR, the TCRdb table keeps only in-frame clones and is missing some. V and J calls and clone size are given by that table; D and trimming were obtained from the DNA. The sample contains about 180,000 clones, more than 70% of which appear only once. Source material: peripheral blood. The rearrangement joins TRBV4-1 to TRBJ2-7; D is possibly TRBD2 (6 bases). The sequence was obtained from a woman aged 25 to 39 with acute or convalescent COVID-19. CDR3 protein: CASSQNGGYEQYF. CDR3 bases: TGCGCCAGCAGCCAAAACGGGGGCTACGAGCAGTACTTC.